This TCR beta chain was obtained from a study of CD8 T cells in ankylosing spondylitis. The study, taken as a whole, reports: According to the report, clones linked to the disease were significantly enriched in matched synovial fluid samples taken from ankylosing spondylitis patients. Among TCR beta sequences, a motif of roughly 8 highly homologous variants appeared characteristic of ankylosing spondylitis blood.

From the 5' RACE reads, TCRdb called clonotypes with MiXCR, one entry per CDR3 protein. The table lists hundreds of thousands of distinct CDR3 sequences, 12% of them singletons, with just over 0.5% in the top ten. Germline loops: CDR1 MNHEY, CDR2 SVGEGT. The CDR3 sequence is 15 residues long. V gave up 6 bases and J gave up 1 base, with 14 bases separating them. As regards this clonotype: The antigen is not known.

This TCR derives from a male donor with ankylosing spondylitis. This chain links TRBV6-2 or TRBV6-3 with TRBJ2-3; D gene uncertain. The sequenced sample was blood, either unsorted or a sorted T cell fraction (not recorded which). For the CDR3, the DNA is TGTGCCAGCAGCCCCGTGGGTGGCGGCACAGATACGCAGTATTTT. It yields the protein CASSPVGGGTDTQYF.